This T cell receptor beta chain emerged from a study of shared clonotypes between healthy human individuals. CD8 cells regarded as naive lacked CD45RO, were positively chosen for CCR7, and omitted terminally differentiated effector memory CD45RA+ cells. The study's findings and limits: The four-donor shared clonotypes exceeded non-shared clonotypes in generation probability, with non-shared ones scoring lower.

The CDR3 has 15 amino acids. Losses at the gene ends were 10 bases for V and 2 bases for J; bases not matched to a gene: 11. Germline V gene data show CDR1 as MNHNS and CDR2 as SASEGT. The protocol was immunoSEQ multiplex PCR, while the TCRdb copy is restricted to in-frame clones and leaves out a portion. The repertoire holds about 2.2 million clones, 85% to 95% seen once, with more than 1.5% in the top ten. To note about this clone: What it recognizes is unknown.

The sample consisted of naive CD8+ T cells from PBMCs. V and J are TRBV6-1 and TRBJ1-3; 7 nucleotides agree with TRBD1. The TCR comes from a man aged 18 to 29 in good health. Some clones in this sample may be carry-over from other donors' samples. CDR3 in DNA: TGTGCCACGAGGGGGACAGCCTACACTGGAAACACCATATATTTT. As protein: CATRGTAYTGNTIYF.